The 17 T cell receptor beta chains presented below share a single source sample, sequenced in a study of control samples from healthy donors and cancer patients. Here immunoSEQ multiplex PCR was the method, and the copy in TCRdb shows in-frame clones only, minus some. The table includes about 130,000 clones, under 95% detected once. Sequenced material: blood. These receptors originate from a man between 18 and 35 years old in good health.

The chain recombines TRBV9 with TRBJ1-3; D remains unclear. With 0 bases removed from V and 0 bases from J, the gap between germline ends came to 4 bases. Germline V gives CDR1 SGDLS, CDR2 YYNGEE. The CDR3 contains 14 residues. As DNA, the CDR3 is TGTGCCAGCAGCGTAGACAGCTCTGGAAACACCATATATTTT. Amino acid sequence: CASSVDSSGNTIYF.

The chain recombines TRBV4-2 with TRBJ2-3; D is uncertain. The V end lost 1 base, the J end lost 2 bases, and 7 bases lay between the germline ends. The CDR3 is made up of 14 amino acids. Germline V CDR1 and CDR2: LGHNA, YNFKEQ. In DNA form, the CDR3 reads TGTGCCAGCAGCCAAGCCGAATACACAGATACGCAGTATTTT. Protein: CASSQAEYTDTQYF.

This chain links TRBV6-5 with TRBJ2-5, with D perhaps TRBD1 (6 bases). The V gene's germline CDR1 is MNHEY and CDR2 SVGAGI. CDR3 size: 13 residues. Trimming removed 6 bases from V and 8 bases from J, with 16 bases in between. The CDR3 reads CASRPQGLETQYF. The CDR3 region has the DNA TGTGCCAGCAGGCCCCAGGGGTTGGAAACCCAGTACTTC.

As for this clone: This same CDR3 is encoded by further DNA sequences in the sample. The chain combines TRBV3-1 (or the pseudogene TRBV3-2) with TRBJ2-3; D not resolved. The V gene's germline CDR1 is LGHDT and CDR2 YNNKEL (reference sequence). The V and J ends lost 4 bases and 1 base respectively, with 6 bases between them. This CDR3 region has 13 residues. This CDR3 reads CASSPRGTDTQYF. CDR3 coding DNA: TGTGCCAGCAGCCCCCGAGGCACAGATACGCAGTATTTT.

This rearrangement joins TRBV7-7 to TRBJ2-5; D is ambiguous. V was clipped by 2 bases and J by 1 base, with 8 bases between them. Germline CDR1 SSHAT, CDR2 FNYEAQ (reference sequence). This CDR3 region has 14 residues. The CDR3 protein is CASSLLLGQETQYF. The CDR3, as DNA: TGTGCCAGCAGCTTACTGCTGGGCCAAGAGACCCAGTACTTC.

This chain links TRBV7-2 with TRBJ2-7, with a tentative D call TRBD1 (5 bases). Germline loops: CDR1 SGHTA, CDR2 FQGNSA. V gave up 1 base and J gave up 3 bases, with 13 bases separating them. The CDR3 runs 15 residues. CDR3 amino acids: CASSLEVQADYEQYF. CDR3 sequence (DNA): TGTGCCAGCAGCTTAGAAGTACAGGCAGACTACGAGCAGTACTTC.

This sequence joins TRBV7-3 and TRBJ2-2, with TRBD2 matching 7 bases. V dropped 4 bases and J dropped 1; count of bases not matched to a gene: 3. This CDR3 is 15 amino acids long. Germline CDR1 and CDR2: SGHTA and FQGTGA. CDR3 amino acids: CASSSSGVNTGELFF. The CDR3 DNA sequence: TGTGCCAGCAGCTCCAGCGGGGTGAACACCGGGGAGCTGTTTTTT.

The V gene is TRBV4-1, the J gene TRBJ2-7, with 7 nucleotides matching TRBD1. This CDR3 is 16 amino acids long. Per the germline V gene, CDR1 is MGHRA and CDR2 is YSYEKL. V lost 1 base to trimming and J lost 7 bases; unmatched junction nucleotides: 13. The CDR3 protein is CASSQVLGRGWQEQYF. For the CDR3, the DNA is TGCGCCAGCAGCCAAGTTTTGGGCAGGGGGTGGCAAGAGCAGTACTTC.

The chain uses TRBV27 and TRBJ2-1; D tentatively fits TRBD1 or TRBD2 (6 bases each). Germline loops: CDR1 MNHEY, CDR2 SMNVEV (reference sequence). V gave up 5 bases and J gave up 7 bases, with 18 bases separating them. This CDR3 spans 15 amino acids. The CDR3 sequence: CASSRRDTLRNEQFF. In DNA form, the CDR3 reads TGTGCCAGCAGTCGGCGGGACACCCTTCGAAATGAGCAGTTCTTC.

This chain uses TRBV9 with TRBJ2-1, with no clear D. Per the germline V gene, CDR1 is SGDLS and CDR2 is YYNGEE. V lost 0 bases, J lost 2 bases, and 9 bases lay in between. The CDR3 spans 15 residues. The CDR3 sequence: CASSVGRRTYNEQFF. The DNA for the CDR3 is TGTGCCAGCAGCGTAGGTCGACGGACCTACAATGAGCAGTTCTTC.

The chain has TRBV4-1 and TRBJ2-2; D ambiguous. Between the trimmed V and J ends, which lost 0 bases and 1 base, there was a span of 6 bases. Germline loops: CDR1 MGHRA, CDR2 YSYEKL. There are 15 residues in the CDR3. CDR3 DNA: TGCGCCAGCAGCCAAGAACCCCTGAACACCGGGGAGCTGTTTTTT. Translation gives CASSQEPLNTGELFF.

This rearrangement joins TRBV9 to TRBJ2-3, with 7 bases aligning to TRBD1. V lost 0 bases, J lost 10 bases, and 17 bases stayed unmatched. There are 17 residues in the CDR3. The V gene's germline CDR1 is SGDLS and CDR2 YYNGEE. The CDR3 DNA reads as TGTGCCAGCAGCGTAGCCGACAGGGTAGCGAATCTGAAGGCGCAGTATTTT. Its protein product is CASSVADRVANLKAQYF.

CDR3: CASSVGSYTEAFF. As DNA, the CDR3 is TGTGCCAGCAGCGTAGGCAGCTACACTGAAGCTTTCTTT. The genes are TRBV9 and TRBJ1-1; D gene ambiguous. The CDR3 runs 13 residues. V was cut by 0 bases and J by 3 bases, with 6 bases left in between. The germline V gene has CDR1 SGDLS and CDR2 YYNGEE.

This sequence joins TRBV3-1 (or the pseudogene TRBV3-2) and TRBJ2-3; 13 positions agree with TRBD2. Germline V gives CDR1 LGHDT, CDR2 YNNKEL (reference sequence). With 6 bases clipped from V and 4 bases from J, the junction kept 1 base outside the gene matches. The CDR3 covers 14 residues. The CDR3 sequence is CASRGTSGADTQYF. CDR3 in DNA: TGTGCCAGCAGGGGGACTAGCGGGGCAGATACGCAGTATTTT.

The chain carries TRBV6-1 and TRBJ2-7; D call uncertain. Germline CDR1 is MNHNS and CDR2 is SASEGT. V dropped 2 bases and J dropped 3 bases, with 14 bases sitting between them. This CDR3 has 15 amino acids. CDR3 nucleotide sequence: TGTGCCAGCAGTGAAAAGGCGAAGTTGCTCTACGAGCAGTACTTC. This encodes CASSEKAKLLYEQYF.

This clone was detected only once. V usage is TRBV10-3 and J usage is TRBJ2-2; 9 nucleotides align to TRBD2. The CDR3 is 16 amino acids. The V and J ends lost 2 bases and 1 base, in that order; junction bases with no gene match: 2. The germline CDR1 and CDR2 sequences are ENHRY and SYGVKD. Written as DNA, the CDR3 is TGTGCCATCAGTGAGGGACTAGCGCGGAACACCGGGGAGCTGTTTTTT. This sequence encodes CAISEGLARNTGELFF.

The chain recombines TRBV10-2 with TRBJ1-2; weak D call: TRBD1 (6 bases). CDR3 length: 16 amino acids. Germline assignment: CDR1 WSHSY and CDR2 SAAADI. V was shortened by 6 bases and J by 6 bases, with 23 bases between the two germline ends. The CDR3 nucleotides are TGCGCCAGCAGAGAATGGACAGCGCGAGGAGGGGATGGCTACACCTTC. Translation: CASREWTARGGDGYTF.